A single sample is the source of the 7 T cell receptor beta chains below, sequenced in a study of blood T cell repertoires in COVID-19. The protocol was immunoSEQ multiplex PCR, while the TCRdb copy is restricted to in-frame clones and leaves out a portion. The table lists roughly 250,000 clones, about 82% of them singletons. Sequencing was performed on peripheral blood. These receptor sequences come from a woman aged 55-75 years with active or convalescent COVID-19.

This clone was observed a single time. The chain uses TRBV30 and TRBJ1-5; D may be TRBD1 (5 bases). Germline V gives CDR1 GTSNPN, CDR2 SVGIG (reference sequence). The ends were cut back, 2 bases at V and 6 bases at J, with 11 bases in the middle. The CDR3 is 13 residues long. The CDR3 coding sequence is TGTGCCTGGAGTTCAATGGACATTCAGCCCCAGCATTTT. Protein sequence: CAWSSMDIQPQHF. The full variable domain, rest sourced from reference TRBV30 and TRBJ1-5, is SQTIHQWPATLVQPVGSPLSLECTVEGTSNPNLYWYRQAAGRGLQLLFYSVGIGQISSEVPQNLSASRPQDRQFILSSKKLLLSDSGFYLCAWSSMDIQPQHFGDGTRLSIL.

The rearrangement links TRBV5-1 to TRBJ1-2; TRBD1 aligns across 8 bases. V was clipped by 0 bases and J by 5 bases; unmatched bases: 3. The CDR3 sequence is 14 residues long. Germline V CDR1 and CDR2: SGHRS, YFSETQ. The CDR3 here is CASSLGQGRYGYTF. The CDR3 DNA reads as TGCGCCAGCAGCTTGGGACAGGGGCGATATGGCTACACCTTC.

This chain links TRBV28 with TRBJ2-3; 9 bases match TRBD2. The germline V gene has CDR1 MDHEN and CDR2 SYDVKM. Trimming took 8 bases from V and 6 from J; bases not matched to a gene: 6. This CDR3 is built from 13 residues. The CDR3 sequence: CASVAGGEDTQYF. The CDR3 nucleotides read TGTGCCAGCGTGGCGGGAGGGGAGGATACGCAGTATTTT.

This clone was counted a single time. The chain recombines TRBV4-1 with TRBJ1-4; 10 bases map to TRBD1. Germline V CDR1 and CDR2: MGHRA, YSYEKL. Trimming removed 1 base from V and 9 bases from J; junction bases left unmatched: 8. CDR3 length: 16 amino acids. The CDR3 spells CASSQGLGDRGKKLFF. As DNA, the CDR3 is TGCGCCAGCAGCCAAGGCTTAGGGGACAGGGGAAAAAAACTGTTTTTT.

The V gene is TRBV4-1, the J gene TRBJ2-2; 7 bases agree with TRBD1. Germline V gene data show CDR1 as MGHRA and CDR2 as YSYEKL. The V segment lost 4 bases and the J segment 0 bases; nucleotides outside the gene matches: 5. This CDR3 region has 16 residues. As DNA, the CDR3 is TGCGCCAGCAGCCTCCGGGACAGCGCGAACACCGGGGAGCTGTTTTTT. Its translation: CASSLRDSANTGELFF.

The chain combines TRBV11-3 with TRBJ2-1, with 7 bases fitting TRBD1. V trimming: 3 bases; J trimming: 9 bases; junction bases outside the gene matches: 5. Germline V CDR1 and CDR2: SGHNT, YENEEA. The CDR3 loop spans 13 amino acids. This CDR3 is CASSFRTGIEQFF. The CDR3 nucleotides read TGTGCCAGCAGCTTCAGGACAGGAATTGAGCAGTTCTTC.

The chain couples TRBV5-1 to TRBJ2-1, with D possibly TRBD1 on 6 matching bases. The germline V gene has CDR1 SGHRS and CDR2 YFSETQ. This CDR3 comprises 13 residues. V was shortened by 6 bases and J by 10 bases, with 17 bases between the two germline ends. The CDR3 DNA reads TGCGCCAGCAAGCAAGACAGGTCCCAAGAGCAGTTCTTC. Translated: CASKQDRSQEQFF.